The 17 T cell receptor beta chains below were found in one sample sequenced in a study of blood T cell repertoires in COVID-19. Method: immunoSEQ multiplex PCR; TCRdb's copy keeps in-frame clones and lacks some. The table lists some 90,000 clones, roughly 80% of them singletons. Sequencing was done on a sample of peripheral blood. These receptor sequences come from a human donor in a cohort sampled during active COVID-19.

The rearrangement uses TRBV30 and TRBJ2-7; D is possibly TRBD2 (6 bases). The CDR3 has 14 residues. The ends were cut back, 5 bases at V and 2 bases at J, with 16 bases in the middle. CDR1 is GTSNPN and CDR2 is SVGIG in the germline V gene (reference sequence). CDR3 sequence: CAWRPPGVAYEQYF. The CDR3 nucleotides read TGTGCCTGGCGGCCCCCGGGGGTGGCCTACGAGCAGTACTTC.

The chain couples TRBV6-1 to TRBJ1-3, with 7 bases fitting TRBD1. Trimming took 1 base from V and 5 from J; bases not matched to a gene: 5. Germline V gene sequence: CDR1 MNHNS, CDR2 SASEGT. The CDR3 runs 15 residues. CDR3 DNA sequence: TGTGCCAGCAGTGAAGGGTTGACAGGGCGAAACACCATATATTTT. Translating it yields CASSEGLTGRNTIYF.

This chain links TRBV28 with TRBJ2-7; 10 nucleotides line up with TRBD2. J was trimmed by 1 base and V by 6 bases; bases with no gene match: 6. Germline V CDR1 and CDR2: MDHEN, SYDVKM. The length of the CDR3 is 15 residues. CDR3 sequence: CASRPPSGRSYEQYF. CDR3 DNA: TGTGCCAGCAGACCCCCTAGCGGGAGATCCTACGAGCAGTACTTC. Together with reference TRBV28 and TRBJ2-7, the CDR3 gives the full variable domain: DVKVTQSSRYLVKRTGEKVFLECVQDMDHENMFWYRQDPGLGLRLIYFSYDVKMKEKGDIPEGYSVSREKKERFSLILESASTNQTSMYLCASRPPSGRSYEQYFGPGTRLTVT.

This clone was seen a few times. The chain employs TRBV21-1 and TRBJ2-7; the D call in the table, TRBD2, was not verified against the DNA. TRBV21-1 is a recognized pseudogene. This CDR3 contains 14 residues. The CDR3: CASTRTPRDYEQYF. Written as DNA, the CDR3 is TGTGCCAGCACCCGGACCCCGAGGGACTACGAGCAGTACTTC.

This chain joins TRBV6-6 and TRBJ1-6; D might be TRBD1 (6 bases). Trimming removed 11 bases at V and 4 bases at J, with 21 bases between. Germline CDR1 MNHNY, CDR2 SVGAGI (reference sequence). CDR3 length equals 16 residues. Written as DNA, the CDR3 is TGTGCCGTCCGCGGGGGGGGCCCCATTTATAATTCACCCCTCCACTTT. It yields the protein CAVRGGGPIYNSPLHF.

The genes are TRBV9 and TRBJ2-2; 11 nucleotides align to TRBD2. CDR1 and CDR2 from the germline V gene are SGDLS and YYNGEE. This CDR3 is 20 amino acids long. J was trimmed by 0 bases and V by 4 bases; bases with no gene match: 14. CDR3 amino acids: CASSSPGLADFLANTGELFF. DNA of the CDR3: TGTGCCAGCAGCTCCCCGGGACTAGCGGATTTCCTCGCGAACACCGGGGAGCTGTTTTTT.

The chain employs TRBV5-4 and TRBJ2-7; possibly TRBD1 for D (5 bases). With 1 base removed from V and 0 bases from J, the gap between germline ends came to 8 bases. Germline CDR1 SGHNT, CDR2 YYREEE (reference sequence). This CDR3 has 14 residues. The CDR3 DNA sequence: TGTGCCAGCAGCTTGACAGGATACTCCTACGAGCAGTACTTC. Translating gives CASSLTGYSYEQYF.

The V and J genes are TRBV5-4 and TRBJ2-5, with 7 nucleotides matching TRBD2. The CDR3 is 16 residues long. The V gene end was trimmed by 0 bases and the J gene end by 3 bases; junction bases not matched to a gene: 8. CDR1 is SGHNT, CDR2 YYREEE, per germline (reference sequence). The CDR3 protein is CASSLELAGREETQYF. The CDR3 DNA reads TGTGCCAGCAGCTTGGAATTGGCAGGGAGGGAAGAGACCCAGTACTTC.

In its sample, this clone was seen once. The CDR3 region is CATSDSGPAGVRETQYF. DNA for the CDR3: TGTGCCACCAGTGATTCCGGGCCAGCGGGAGTCAGGGAGACCCAGTACTTC. J is TRBJ2-5 and V is TRBV24-1; 8 bases agree with TRBD2. V lost 2 bases and J lost 5; bases outside the gene matches: 12. Germline CDR1 KGHDR, CDR2 SFDVKD. CDR3 length equals 17 residues.

The count of this clone is one. The chain has TRBV7-3 and TRBJ2-3; 7 positions agree with TRBD1. CDR3 length: 13 amino acids. With V trimmed by 8 bases and J by 4 bases, 6 bases remained unmatched. CDR1 is SGHTA, CDR2 FQGTGA, per germline. CDR3 bases: TGTGCCAGCCGCGACAGGGCGGCAGATACGCAGTATTTT. Residues: CASRDRAADTQYF.

This chain uses TRBV27 with TRBJ1-4, with 9 positions matching TRBD1. The germline V gene encodes CDR1 MNHEY and CDR2 SMNVEV (reference sequence). The CDR3 extends over 18 amino acids. Trimming removed 10 bases from V and 3 bases from J; junction bases left unmatched: 18. CDR3 sequence (DNA): TGTGCCACCGAGTGGGACAGGGTACCGCCATTCGCTAATGAAAAACTGTTTTTT. Its translation is CATEWDRVPPFANEKLFF.

In its sample, this clone was seen once. V usage is TRBV19 and J usage is TRBJ2-7; possible D gene TRBD2, 5 bases. CDR3 size: 13 residues. With 5 bases removed from V and 3 bases from J, the gap between germline ends came to 11 bases. Germline V gene sequence: CDR1 LNHDA, CDR2 SQIVND (reference sequence). Here the CDR3 reads CASSHSGFYEQYF. CDR3 nucleotide sequence: TGTGCCAGTAGTCACTCGGGGTTCTACGAGCAGTACTTC.

This chain links TRBV10-3 with TRBJ1-5; 7 bases agree with TRBD1. The V gene's germline CDR1 is ENHRY and CDR2 SYGVKD. The length of the CDR3 is 15 residues. Losses at the gene ends were 1 base for V and 2 bases for J; bases not matched to a gene: 2. Written as DNA, the CDR3 is TGTGCCATCAGTGAGTTCGACAGGGGCAATCAGCCCCAGCATTTT. Amino acid sequence: CAISEFDRGNQPQHF.

This sequence joins TRBV11-2 and TRBJ2-2, with TRBD2 matching over 7 bases. CDR3 length equals 15 residues. The V gene end was trimmed by 3 bases and the J gene end by 1 base; junction bases not matched to a gene: 2. Germline assignment: CDR1 SGHAT and CDR2 FQNNGV. The CDR3 here is CASSLASGNTGELFF. The CDR3, as DNA: TGTGCCAGCAGCTTGGCTAGCGGGAACACCGGGGAGCTGTTTTTT.

This clone was counted between two and nine times. V is TRBV2 and J is TRBJ1-5; D gene unclear. The V end was cut by 7 bases, the J end by 7 bases, with 11 bases between. The CDR3 has 12 residues. CDR1 SNHLY and CDR2 FYNNEI come from the germline V gene. The CDR3: CASTDHAQPQHF. CDR3 bases: TGTGCCAGCACAGATCATGCCCAGCCCCAGCATTTT.

V and J are TRBV30 and TRBJ2-7, with no clear D. V gave up 3 bases and J gave up 7 bases, with 13 bases separating them. Germline CDR1 GTSNPN, CDR2 SVGIG (reference sequence). This CDR3 is built from 12 residues. Here the CDR3 DNA reads TGTGCCTGGAGAGTACAGCACCTAGAGCAGTACTTC. Encoded protein: CAWRVQHLEQYF.

The rearrangement uses TRBV27 and TRBJ2-7, with D maybe TRBD2 (5 bases). Trimming removed 5 bases at V and 3 bases at J, with 11 bases between. The CDR3 totals 13 residues. CDR1 and CDR2 (germline): MNHEY, SMNVEV (reference sequence). CDR3 coding DNA: TGTGCCAGCAGTCGGGAACAGTACTACGAGCAGTACTTC. Its translation is CASSREQYYEQYF.